The following is a T cell receptor beta chain sequence with its context. This sample was taken from a study of siplizumab effects on memory and regulatory T cells. Assay used: immunoSEQ multiplex PCR; TCRdb lists only in-frame clones, some missing. The table has 57,000 or so clones, around 80% seen once. The CDR3 contains 16 residues. The V segment lost 4 bases and the J segment 4 bases; nucleotides outside the gene matches: 10. Germline CDR1 and CDR2: LNHDA and SQIVND (reference sequence). The rearrangement links TRBV19 to TRBJ1-5, with TRBD1 identical over 7 bases. The clonotype comes from a human donor in good health. Sequencing was done on a sample of memory CD4+ T cells sorted from blood. The CDR3 spells CASSTKTGAGNQPQHF. CDR3 DNA sequence: TGTGCCAGTAGTACGAAAACAGGGGCAGGTAATCAGCCCCAGCATTTT.